The clone carrying this T cell receptor beta chain came up once. Its antigen is as yet unknown. The data derive from a study of cytomegalovirus exposure and HLA in healthy donors. Findings and limits, study-wide: That first-cohort TCR clusters tended to co-occur in the 130 or so validation repertoires was found in a later analysis. Overall, approximately 150 TCR beta chains were annotated as cytomegalovirus-associated. There were a few CMV-associated chains whose specificity for CMV antigens was confirmed in vitro.

Profiling relied on immunoSEQ multiplex PCR, and the TCRdb table lists in-frame clones only, not all of them. The data show over 100,000 clones, roughly 90% seen once. The V gene's germline CDR1 is MDHEN and CDR2 SYDVKM. V dropped 3 bases and J dropped 2 bases, with 7 bases sitting between them. The CDR3 length is 13 residues. The donors were part of the validation cohort of over a hundred subjects. That cohort was separate from the first cohort, which comprised roughly 670 subjects. Sequenced sample: PBMCs. The TCR sequence derives from a woman between 18 and 29 years old in good health and CMV-seronegative. The rearrangement uses TRBV28 and TRBJ1-1; D not certain. CDR3 amino acids: CASSFKSNTEAFF. CDR3 DNA sequence: TGTGCCAGCAGTTTCAAATCAAACACTGAAGCTTTCTTT.